The next 5 T cell receptor beta chains were all read from a single sample in a study of CD8+CD57+ T cells in acquired aplastic anemia. TCR beta VDJ and CDR3 were profiled, and genomic DNA was the template. Using its own MiXCR run on the reads, TCRdb lists one record per CDR3 protein. The sample yields about 220,000 distinct CDR3 sequences, roughly 35% seen once. Input material: sorted CD4+, CD8+, or CD8+CD57+ T cells (not recorded which) from PBMCs. All receptors derive from a human donor in good health, serving as a control.

The rearrangement uses TRBV5-8 and TRBJ2-7; the match to TRBD2 covers 15 bases. Germline CDR1 is SGHTS and CDR2 is YDEGEE. J was trimmed by 2 bases and V by 2 bases; bases with no gene match: 2. This CDR3 comprises 16 residues. The CDR3: CASSFGLAGGPYEQYF. CDR3 coding DNA: TGTGCCAGCAGCTTCGGACTAGCGGGAGGGCCCTACGAGCAGTACTTC.

The rearrangement uses TRBV15 and TRBJ2-7; TRBD2 aligns across 9 bases. The V gene's germline CDR1 is LNHNV and CDR2 YYDKDF (reference sequence). Germline trimming cut 3 bases from V and 3 bases from J; bases unmatched to any gene: 3. This CDR3 region has 14 residues. CDR3 protein: CATSRRGGNYEQYF. The CDR3 DNA is TGTGCCACCAGCAGGCGGGGGGGCAACTACGAGCAGTACTTC.

The sample holds a few counts of this clonotype. V and J are TRBV4-1 and TRBJ1-1; weak D call: TRBD1 (5 bases). The CDR3 loop spans 16 amino acids. CDR1 is MGHRA and CDR2 is YSYEKL in the germline V gene. Trimming took off 3 bases at V and 0 bases at J, with 14 bases between the two ends. The DNA for the CDR3 is TGCGCCAGCAGCCAGACACAGTGGGGGATGAACACTGAAGCTTTCTTT. Translating gives CASSQTQWGMNTEAFF.

V gene TRBV4-2 combines with J gene TRBJ2-3; TRBD1 matches at 9 bases. The CDR3 spans 16 residues. V shed 5 bases, J shed 3 bases, and the junction held 9 bases outside the gene matches. Germline V lookup: CDR1 LGHNA, CDR2 YNFKEQ. Here the CDR3 DNA reads TGTGCCAGCAGCGCACTAGGACAGGGGCTGACAGATACGCAGTATTTT. This encodes CASSALGQGLTDTQYF.

This clonotype was seen at least ten times. CDR3 nucleotide sequence: TGTGCCAGTCTGGGCCAGGGAAACTATGGCTACACCTTC. The encoded protein is CASLGQGNYGYTF. The chain employs TRBV6-1 and TRBJ1-2; tentatively, D is TRBD1 (5 bases). CDR3 size: 13 residues. V was pared by 9 bases and J by 2 bases, with 13 bases between. Germline V CDR1 and CDR2: MNHNS, SASEGT.